The rows below give T cell receptor beta chains drawn from one sample of a study of blood T cell repertoires in COVID-19. Data came from immunoSEQ multiplex PCR; TCRdb stores just in-frame clones and leaves some out. The sample yields around 170,000 clones, roughly 80% seen once. Sequencing used PBMCs or T cells enriched from blood (not recorded which). The source is a man aged 45-65 years who had recovered from COVID-19. The CDR3 runs from the conserved cysteine through the conserved F or W. The D gene is left open where the match is weak. Not all rows give a size; the values are once, few, many and, for expanded clones, a class.

J	size	D	V	CDR3	DNA
TRBJ2-1	-	-	TRBV4-1	CASSSPRGLEQFF	TGCGCCAGCAGCTCCCCGCGGGGCCTTGAGCAGTTCTTC
TRBJ2-2	-	TRBD2	TRBV7-2	CASPRLADLNTGELFF	TGTGCCAGCCCAAGACTAGCGGACTTGAACACCGGGGAGCTGTTTTTT
TRBJ1-1	-	TRBD1	TRBV6-5	CASSSRTGGVTEAFF	TGTGCCAGCAGTTCCCGGACAGGGGGCGTCACTGAAGCTTTCTTT
TRBJ2-5	-	-	TRBV7-9	CASSLGGAQTQYF	TGTGCCAGCAGCTTGGGGGGGGCCCAGACCCAGTACTTC
TRBJ1-4	-	TRBD1	TRBV28	CASSLDRASNEKLFF	TGTGCCAGCAGTTTGGACAGGGCTTCAAATGAAAAACTGTTTTTT
TRBJ2-7	-	-	TRBV7-9	CASSPKTSLREQYF	TGTGCCAGCAGCCCTAAGACAAGTCTCCGCGAGCAGTACTTC
TRBJ1-6	-	-	TRBV9	CASSGPGLGNSPLHF	TGTGCCAGCAGCGGCCCTGGGCTGGGTAATTCACCCCTCCACTTT
TRBJ1-5	-	-	TRBV6-1	CASSETEVLNQPQHF	TGTGCCAGCAGTGAAACAGAAGTCCTTAATCAGCCCCAGCATTTT
TRBJ1-2	-	-	TRBV6-5	CASSLILGAGGYTF	TGTGCCAGCAGCCTTATTTTGGGCGCGGGTGGCTACACCTTC
TRBJ1-3	-	-	TRBV5-1	CASSFESSGNTIYF	TGCGCCAGCAGCTTTGAGTCTTCTGGAAACACCATATATTTT
TRBJ2-5	-	-	TRBV6-5	CASSRQGGETQYF	TGTGCCAGCAGTCGCCAGGGTGGGGAGACCCAGTACTTC
TRBJ1-3	-	-	TRBV19	CASSNHLVSSGNTIYF	TGTGCCAGTAGTAACCATTTGGTGAGCTCTGGAAACACCATATATTTT
TRBJ2-1	once	-	TRBV2	CASTPDRVDEQFF	TGTGCCAGCACCCCCGATCGGGTGGATGAGCAGTTCTTC
TRBJ2-7	-	-	TRBV27	CASSLSWDNTYEQYF	TGTGCCAGCAGTTTAAGCTGGGACAACACCTACGAGCAGTACTTC
TRBJ1-6	-	-	TRBV27	CASSPRDGSYNSPLHF	TGTGCCAGCAGTCCCCGAGACGGGTCATATAATTCACCCCTCCACTTT
TRBJ2-3	-	TRBD2	TRBV7-9	CASRPAGGMLDTQYF	TGTGCCAGCAGACCCGCGGGGGGGATGTTGGATACGCAGTATTTT
TRBJ2-7	once	-	TRBV10-2	CASSAPLLERYEQYF	TGCGCCAGCAGCGCACCTTTACTCGAACGCTACGAGCAGTACTTC
TRBJ1-1	-	TRBD1	TRBV5-5	CASRTGTVTEAFF	TGTGCCAGCAGAACCGGGACAGTCACTGAAGCTTTCTTT
TRBJ1-2	-	TRBD1	TRBV6-5	CASIEPGQGARGYTF	TGTGCCAGCATCGAACCGGGACAGGGGGCGAGAGGCTACACCTTC
TRBJ2-3	once	TRBD2	TRBV29-1	CSVETSGISTDTQYF	TGCAGCGTTGAAACTAGCGGGATATCCACAGATACGCAGTATTTT
TRBJ1-1	-	-	TRBV7-2	CATHGQPLHTRPTEAFF	TGTGCCACCCACGGGCAGCCTCTTCATACTAGACCCACTGAAGCTTTCTTT
TRBJ1-3	-	-	TRBV13	CASSLPEDGTRGGNTIYF	TGTGCCAGCAGCTTACCGGAGGACGGGACTAGAGGAGGAAACACCATATATTTT